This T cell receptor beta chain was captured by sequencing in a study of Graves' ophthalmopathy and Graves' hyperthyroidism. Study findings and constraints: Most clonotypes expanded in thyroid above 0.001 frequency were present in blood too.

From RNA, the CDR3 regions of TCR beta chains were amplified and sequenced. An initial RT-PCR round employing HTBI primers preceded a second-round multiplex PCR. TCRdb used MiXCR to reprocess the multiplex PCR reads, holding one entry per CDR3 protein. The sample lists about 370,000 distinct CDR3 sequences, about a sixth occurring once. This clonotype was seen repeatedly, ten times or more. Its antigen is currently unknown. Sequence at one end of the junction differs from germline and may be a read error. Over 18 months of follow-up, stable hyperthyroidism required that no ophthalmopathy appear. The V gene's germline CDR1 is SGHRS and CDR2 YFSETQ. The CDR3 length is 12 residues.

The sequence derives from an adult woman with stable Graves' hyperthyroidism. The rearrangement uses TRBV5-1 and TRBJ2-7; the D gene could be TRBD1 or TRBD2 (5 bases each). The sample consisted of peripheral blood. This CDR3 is CASSPGSYEQYF. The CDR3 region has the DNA TGTGCCAGCAGCCCAGGGAGTTACGAGCAGTACTTC.